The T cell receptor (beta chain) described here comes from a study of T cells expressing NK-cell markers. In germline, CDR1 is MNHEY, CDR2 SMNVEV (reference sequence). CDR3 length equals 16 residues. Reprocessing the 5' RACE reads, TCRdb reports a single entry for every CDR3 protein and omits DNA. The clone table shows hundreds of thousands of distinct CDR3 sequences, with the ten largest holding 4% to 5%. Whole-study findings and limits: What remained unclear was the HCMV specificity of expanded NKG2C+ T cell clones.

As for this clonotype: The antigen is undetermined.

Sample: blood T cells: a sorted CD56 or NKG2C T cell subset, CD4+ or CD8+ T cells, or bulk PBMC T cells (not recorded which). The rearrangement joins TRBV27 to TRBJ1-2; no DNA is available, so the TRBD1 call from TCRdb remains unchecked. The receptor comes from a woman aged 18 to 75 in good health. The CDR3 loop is CASSPSRDRANYGYTF.